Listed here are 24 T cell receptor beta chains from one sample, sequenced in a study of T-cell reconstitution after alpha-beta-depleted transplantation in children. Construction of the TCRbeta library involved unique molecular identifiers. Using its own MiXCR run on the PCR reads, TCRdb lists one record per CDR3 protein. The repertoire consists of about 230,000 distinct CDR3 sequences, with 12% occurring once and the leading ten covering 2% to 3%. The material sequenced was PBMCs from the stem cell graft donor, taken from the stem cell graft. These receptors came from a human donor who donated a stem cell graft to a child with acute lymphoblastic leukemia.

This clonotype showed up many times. The DNA of the CDR3 is TGTGCCAGCAGCCTAGGGACTAGCGGGAAAGATCTCTACAATGAGCAGTTCTTC. As protein: CASSLGTSGKDLYNEQFF. The V and J genes are TRBV4-2 and TRBJ2-1; 13 nucleotides match TRBD2. Trimming cost V 4 bases and J 3 bases; bases outside gene matches: 9. CDR1 is LGHNA, CDR2 YNFKEQ, per germline. There are 18 residues in the CDR3.

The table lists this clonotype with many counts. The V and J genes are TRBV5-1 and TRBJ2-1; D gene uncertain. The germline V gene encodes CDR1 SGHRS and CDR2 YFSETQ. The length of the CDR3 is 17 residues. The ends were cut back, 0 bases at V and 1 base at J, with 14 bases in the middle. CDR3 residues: CASSLDVGGGSYNEQFF. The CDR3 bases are TGCGCCAGCAGCTTGGATGTAGGCGGTGGGTCCTACAATGAGCAGTTCTTC.

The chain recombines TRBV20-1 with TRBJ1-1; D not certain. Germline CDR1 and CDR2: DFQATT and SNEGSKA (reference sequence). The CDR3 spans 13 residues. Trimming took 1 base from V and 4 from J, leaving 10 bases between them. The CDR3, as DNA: TGCAGTGCTAGAGCGCGGGGAAGCACTGAAGCTTTCTTT. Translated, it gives CSARARGSTEAFF.

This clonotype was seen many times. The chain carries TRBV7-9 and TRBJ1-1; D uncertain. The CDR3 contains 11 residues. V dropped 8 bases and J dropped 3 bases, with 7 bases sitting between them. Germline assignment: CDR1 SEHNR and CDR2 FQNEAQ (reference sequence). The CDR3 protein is CASRVDTEAFF. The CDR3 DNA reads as TGTGCCAGCCGGGTGGACACTGAAGCTTTCTTT.

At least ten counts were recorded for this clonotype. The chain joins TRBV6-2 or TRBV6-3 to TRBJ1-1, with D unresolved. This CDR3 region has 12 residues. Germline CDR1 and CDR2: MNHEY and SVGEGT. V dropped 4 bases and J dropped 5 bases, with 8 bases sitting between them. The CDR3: CASSLPLTEAFF. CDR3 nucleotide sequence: TGTGCCAGCAGTTTACCGTTGACTGAAGCTTTCTTT.

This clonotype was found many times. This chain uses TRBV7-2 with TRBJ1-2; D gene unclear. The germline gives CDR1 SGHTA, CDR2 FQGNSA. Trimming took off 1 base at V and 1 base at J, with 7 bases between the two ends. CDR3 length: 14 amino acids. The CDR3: CASSLGRINYGYTF. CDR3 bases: TGTGCCAGCAGCTTAGGCAGGATTAACTATGGCTACACCTTC.

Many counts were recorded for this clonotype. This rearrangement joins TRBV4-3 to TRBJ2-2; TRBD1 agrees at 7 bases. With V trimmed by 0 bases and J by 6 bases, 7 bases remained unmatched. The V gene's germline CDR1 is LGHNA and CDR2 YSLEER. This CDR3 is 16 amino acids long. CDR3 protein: CASSQDERGGPGELFF. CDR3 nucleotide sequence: TGCGCCAGCAGCCAAGACGAGAGAGGGGGCCCCGGGGAGCTGTTTTTT.

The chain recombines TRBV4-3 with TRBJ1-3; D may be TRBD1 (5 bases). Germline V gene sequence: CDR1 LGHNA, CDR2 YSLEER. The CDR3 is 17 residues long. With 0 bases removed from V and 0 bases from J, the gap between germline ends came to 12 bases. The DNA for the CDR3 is TGCGCCAGCAGCCAAGAGCTACAGGTCTCCTCTGGAAACACCATATATTTT. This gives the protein CASSQELQVSSGNTIYF.

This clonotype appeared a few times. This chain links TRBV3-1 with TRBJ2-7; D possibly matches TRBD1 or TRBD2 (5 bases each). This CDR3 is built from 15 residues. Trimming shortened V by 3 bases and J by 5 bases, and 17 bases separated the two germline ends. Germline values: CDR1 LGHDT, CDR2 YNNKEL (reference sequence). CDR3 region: CASSHGEKGFHEQYF. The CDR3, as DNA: TGTGCCAGCAGCCACGGGGAAAAGGGGTTCCACGAGCAGTACTTC.

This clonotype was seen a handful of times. DNA of the CDR3: TGTGCCAGCTCACCAGCGAGGGGGACAGATACGCAGTATTTT. Its translation: CASSPARGTDTQYF. The chain links TRBV18 to TRBJ2-3; D might be TRBD1 (6 bases). Germline CDR1 and CDR2: KGHSH and LQKENI. V shed 2 bases and J shed 3 bases, with 9 bases lying between them. This CDR3 comprises 14 residues.

This chain's CDR3 is CASSSRQGKRNQPQHF. In DNA form, the CDR3 reads TGTGCCAGCAGTTCCCGACAGGGAAAGAGGAATCAGCCCCAGCATTTT. V is TRBV28 and J is TRBJ1-5, with 7 bases that match TRBD1. The CDR3 covers 16 residues. From germline, CDR1 is MDHEN and CDR2 SYDVKM. V lost 4 bases and J lost 4; bases outside the gene matches: 10.

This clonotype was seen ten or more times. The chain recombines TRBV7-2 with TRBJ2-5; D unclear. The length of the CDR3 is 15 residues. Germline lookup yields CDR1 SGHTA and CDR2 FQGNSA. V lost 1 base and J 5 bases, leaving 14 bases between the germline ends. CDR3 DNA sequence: TGTGCCAGCAGCTTAGAGGCAGGACCCGGGGAGACCCAGTACTTC. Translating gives CASSLEAGPGETQYF.

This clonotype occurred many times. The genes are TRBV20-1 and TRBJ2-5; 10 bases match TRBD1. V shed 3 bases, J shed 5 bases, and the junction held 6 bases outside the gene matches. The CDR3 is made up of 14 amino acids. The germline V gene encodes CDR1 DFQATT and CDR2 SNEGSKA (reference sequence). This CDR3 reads CSARGQGTVETQYF. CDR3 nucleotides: TGCAGTGCTAGGGGACAGGGGACCGTGGAGACCCAGTACTTC.

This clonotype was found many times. For the CDR3, the DNA is TGTGCCAGCAGCGACAGGTTCCGGGGGGGAGGGTGGTACAATGAGCAGTTCTTC. It specifies CASSDRFRGGGWYNEQFF. The genes are TRBV6-1 and TRBJ2-1; 8 positions match TRBD2. This CDR3 has 18 amino acids. Germline CDR1 MNHNS, CDR2 SASEGT. The ends lost 6 bases at V and 4 bases at J; junction bases unmatched: 17.

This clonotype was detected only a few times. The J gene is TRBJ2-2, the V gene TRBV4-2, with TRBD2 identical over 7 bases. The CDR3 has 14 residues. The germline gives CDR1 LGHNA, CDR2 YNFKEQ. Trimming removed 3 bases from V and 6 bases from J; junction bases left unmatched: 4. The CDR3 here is CASSQVGLAGELFF. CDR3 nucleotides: TGTGCCAGCAGCCAGGTCGGACTAGCCGGGGAGCTGTTTTTT.

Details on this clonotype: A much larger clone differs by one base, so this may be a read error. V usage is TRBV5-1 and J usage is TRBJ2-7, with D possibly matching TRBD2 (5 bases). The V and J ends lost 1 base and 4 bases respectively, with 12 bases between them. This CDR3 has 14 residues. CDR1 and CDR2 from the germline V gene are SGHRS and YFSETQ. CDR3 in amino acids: CASSLFGVAYEQYF. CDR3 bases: TGCGCCAGCAGCTTGTTCGGGGTCGCGTACGAGCAGTACTTC.

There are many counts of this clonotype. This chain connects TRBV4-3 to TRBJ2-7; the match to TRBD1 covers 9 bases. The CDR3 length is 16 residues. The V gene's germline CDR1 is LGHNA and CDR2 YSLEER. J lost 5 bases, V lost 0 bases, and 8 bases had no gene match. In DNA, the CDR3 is TGCGCCAGCAGCCAAGATCAGCGGGACAGGGTCCACGAGCAGTACTTC. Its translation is CASSQDQRDRVHEQYF.

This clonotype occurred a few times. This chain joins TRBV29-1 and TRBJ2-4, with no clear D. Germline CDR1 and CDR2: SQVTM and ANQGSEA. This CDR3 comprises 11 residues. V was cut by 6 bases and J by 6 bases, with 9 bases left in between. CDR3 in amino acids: CSVYTRNIQYF. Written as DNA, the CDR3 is TGCAGCGTCTACACGAGAAACATTCAGTACTTC.

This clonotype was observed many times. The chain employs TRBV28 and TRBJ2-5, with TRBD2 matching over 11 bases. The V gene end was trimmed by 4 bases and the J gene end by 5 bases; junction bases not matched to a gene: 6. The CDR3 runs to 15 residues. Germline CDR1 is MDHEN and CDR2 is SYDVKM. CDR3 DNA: TGTGCCAGCAGTTCCCGACTAGCGGGAAGGGAGACCCAGTACTTC. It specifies CASSSRLAGRETQYF.

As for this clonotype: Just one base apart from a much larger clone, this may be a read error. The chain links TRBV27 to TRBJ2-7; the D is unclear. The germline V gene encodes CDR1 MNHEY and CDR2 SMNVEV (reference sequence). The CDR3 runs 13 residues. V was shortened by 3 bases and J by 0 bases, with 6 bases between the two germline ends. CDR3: CASSFSSSYEQYF. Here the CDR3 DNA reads TGTGCCAGCAGTTTCTCCAGCTCCTACGAGCAGTACTTC.

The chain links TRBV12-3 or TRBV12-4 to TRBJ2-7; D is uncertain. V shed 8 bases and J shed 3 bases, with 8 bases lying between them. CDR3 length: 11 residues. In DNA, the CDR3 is TGTGCCAGCCAAAGACTCTACGAGCAGTACTTC. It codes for CASQRLYEQYF.

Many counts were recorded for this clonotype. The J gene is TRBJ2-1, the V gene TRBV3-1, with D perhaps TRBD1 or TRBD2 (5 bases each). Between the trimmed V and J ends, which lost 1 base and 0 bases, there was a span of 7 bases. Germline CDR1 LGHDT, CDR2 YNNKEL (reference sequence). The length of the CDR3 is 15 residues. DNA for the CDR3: TGTGCCAGCAGCCAAGGGGGGAGCTCCTACAATGAGCAGTTCTTC. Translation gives CASSQGGSSYNEQFF.

The DNA for the CDR3 is TGTGCCAGCAGTTCCCGAGTAGCGGGAGTACGAGATACGCAGTATTTT. This gives the protein CASSSRVAGVRDTQYF. The V gene is TRBV27, the J gene TRBJ2-3, with 9 bases identical to TRBD2. V was clipped by 4 bases and J by 5 bases; unmatched bases: 10. Per the germline V gene, CDR1 is MNHEY and CDR2 is SMNVEV (reference sequence). The CDR3 covers 16 residues.

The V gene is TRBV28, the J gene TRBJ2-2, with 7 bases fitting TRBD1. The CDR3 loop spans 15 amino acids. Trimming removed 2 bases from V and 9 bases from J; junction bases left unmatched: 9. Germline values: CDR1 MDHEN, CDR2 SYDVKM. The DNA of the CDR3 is TGTGCCAGCAGTTTAAAGGGGGCGGAGACCTGGGAGCTGTTTTTT. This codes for CASSLKGAETWELFF. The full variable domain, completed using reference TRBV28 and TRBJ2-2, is DVKVTQSSRYLVKRTGEKVFLECVQDMDHENMFWYRQDPGLGLRLIYFSYDVKMKEKGDIPEGYSVSREKKERFSLILESASTNQTSMYLCASSLKGAETWELFFGEGSRLTVL.